What follows are 9 T cell receptor beta chains derived from one specimen sequenced in a study of T cells after yellow fever vaccination. TCRdb reanalysed the 5' RACE reads using MiXCR and keeps one entry per CDR3 protein. The sample holds some 300,000 distinct CDR3 sequences; roughly 9% are singletons and the top ten take about 3.7%. Sequences were derived from CD4+ T cells sorted from PBMCs, sampled 5 days after the yellow fever booster vaccination. All receptors derive from a young man who received the YFV17D yellow fever vaccine.

The chain couples TRBV27 to TRBJ1-2, with D perhaps matching TRBD1 (5 bases). This CDR3 is built from 18 residues. The germline V gene encodes CDR1 MNHEY and CDR2 SMNVEV (reference sequence). Trimming cost V 1 base and J 3 bases, with 21 bases left between them. The CDR3, as DNA: TGTGCCAGCAGTTTATTCGCCCTTGGGGCGGGGACGGACTATGGCTACACCTTC. Its translation: CASSLFALGAGTDYGYTF.

This clonotype was recorded a few times. The chain couples TRBV30 to TRBJ2-5, with no clear D. Germline CDR1 and CDR2: GTSNPN and SVGIG (reference sequence). This CDR3 is 13 amino acids long. With 4 bases removed from V and 1 base from J, the gap between germline ends came to 10 bases. The DNA of the CDR3 is TGTGCCTGGAACTTCCACAGCCAAGAGACCCAGTACTTC. As protein: CAWNFHSQETQYF.

The V and J genes are TRBV12-3 or TRBV12-4 and TRBJ2-3; 9 positions agree with TRBD1. J gave up 1 base and V 3 bases, and 2 bases lay outside the gene matches. The CDR3 is made up of 15 amino acids. CDR3 sequence (DNA): TGTGCCAGCAGTTTTAGGACAGGGGGCACAGATACGCAGTATTTT. Amino acid sequence: CASSFRTGGTDTQYF.

With regard to this clonotype: The junction and the germline gene differ at one end; a read error may be behind it. V is TRBV7-6 and J is TRBJ2-5, with D maybe TRBD2 (6 bases). Germline assignment: CDR1 SGHVS and CDR2 FNYEAQ. The length of the CDR3 is 14 residues. CDR3 in amino acids: CSSSPVGGGETQYF. CDR3 sequence (DNA): TGTTCCAGCAGCCCGGTGGGGGGTGGAGAGACCCAGTACTTC.

This clonotype occurred many times. This chain uses TRBV6-1 with TRBJ2-7; D is unclear. The V and J ends lost 2 bases and 0 bases respectively, with 8 bases between them. The CDR3 is 14 residues long. CDR1 is MNHNS, CDR2 SASEGT, per germline. The CDR3 loop is CASSERAVSYEQYV. CDR3 DNA sequence: TGTGCCAGCAGTGAAAGGGCGGTCTCCTACGAGCAGTACGTC.

This clonotype was observed a few times. This chain connects TRBV4-1 to TRBJ1-5; 8 bases match TRBD1. Germline V gene sequence: CDR1 MGHRA, CDR2 YSYEKL. V lost 10 bases to trimming and J lost 2 bases; unmatched junction nucleotides: 7. This CDR3 has 14 residues. CDR3 amino acids: CATGQGDRNQPQHF. The CDR3 DNA sequence: TGCGCCACAGGACAGGGTGATCGCAATCAGCCCCAGCATTTT.

This clonotype turned up a few times. The chain joins TRBV5-1 to TRBJ2-7; D might be TRBD1 (6 bases). Germline assignment: CDR1 SGHRS and CDR2 YFSETQ. This CDR3 contains 14 residues. The V gene lost 0 bases and the J gene lost 2 bases, with 9 bases spanning the gap. CDR3 protein: CASSLGAGAYEQYF. For the CDR3, the DNA is TGCGCCAGCAGCTTGGGCGCAGGGGCCTACGAGCAGTACTTC.

V is TRBV30 and J is TRBJ2-5; D possibly matches TRBD1 or TRBD2 (5 bases each). CDR3 length: 13 residues. V was cut by 2 bases and J by 5 bases, with 12 bases left in between. Germline CDR1 reads GTSNPN; CDR2 reads SVGIG (reference sequence). The CDR3 here is CAWSPGSGETQYF. The CDR3 DNA is TGTGCCTGGAGTCCGGGATCAGGGGAGACCCAGTACTTC. The whole variable domain, remainder taken from reference TRBV30 and TRBJ2-5, is SQTIHQWPATLVQPVGSPLSLECTVEGTSNPNLYWYRQAAGRGLQLLFYSVGIGQISSEVPQNLSASRPQDRQFILSSKKLLLSDSGFYLCAWSPGSGETQYFGPGTRLLVL.

This clonotype was counted a few times. CDR3 protein: CASFRAGVGEAFF. CDR3 sequence (DNA): TGTGCCAGTTTCAGGGCAGGGGTCGGTGAAGCTTTCTTT. The chain joins TRBV27 to TRBJ1-1; D may be TRBD1 (6 bases). V shed 9 bases and J shed 7 bases, with 18 bases lying between them. Per the germline V gene, CDR1 is MNHEY and CDR2 is SMNVEV (reference sequence). This CDR3 comprises 13 residues.